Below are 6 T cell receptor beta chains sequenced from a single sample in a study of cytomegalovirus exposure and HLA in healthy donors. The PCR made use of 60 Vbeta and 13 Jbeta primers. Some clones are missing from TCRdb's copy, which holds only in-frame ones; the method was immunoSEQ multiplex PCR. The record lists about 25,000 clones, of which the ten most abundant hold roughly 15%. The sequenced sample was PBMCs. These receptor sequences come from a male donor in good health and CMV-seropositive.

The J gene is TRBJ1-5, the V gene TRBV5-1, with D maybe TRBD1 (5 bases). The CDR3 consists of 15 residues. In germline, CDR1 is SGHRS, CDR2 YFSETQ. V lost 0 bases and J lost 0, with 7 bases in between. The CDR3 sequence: CASSLAGGSNQPQHF. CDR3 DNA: TGCGCCAGCAGCTTGGCGGGGGGTAGCAATCAGCCCCAGCATTTT.

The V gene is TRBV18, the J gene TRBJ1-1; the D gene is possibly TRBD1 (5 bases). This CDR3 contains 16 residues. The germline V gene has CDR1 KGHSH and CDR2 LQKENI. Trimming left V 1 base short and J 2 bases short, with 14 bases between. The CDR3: CASSPQGGHTNTEAFF. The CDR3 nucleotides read TGTGCCAGCTCACCACAGGGCGGACATACTAACACTGAAGCTTTCTTT.

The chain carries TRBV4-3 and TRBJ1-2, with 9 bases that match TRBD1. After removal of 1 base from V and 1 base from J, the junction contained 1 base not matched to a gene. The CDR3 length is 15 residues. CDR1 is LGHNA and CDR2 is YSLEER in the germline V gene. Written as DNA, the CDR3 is TGCGCCAGCAGCCAAGGGACAGGGGATAACTATGGCTACACCTTC. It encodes CASSQGTGDNYGYTF.

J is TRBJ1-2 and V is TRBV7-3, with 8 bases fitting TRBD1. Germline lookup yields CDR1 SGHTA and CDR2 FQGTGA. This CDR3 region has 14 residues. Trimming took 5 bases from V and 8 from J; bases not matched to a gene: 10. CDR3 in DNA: TGTGCCAGCAGCCCCCGCCCAGGGGGCAGGGGCTACACCTTC. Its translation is CASSPRPGGRGYTF.

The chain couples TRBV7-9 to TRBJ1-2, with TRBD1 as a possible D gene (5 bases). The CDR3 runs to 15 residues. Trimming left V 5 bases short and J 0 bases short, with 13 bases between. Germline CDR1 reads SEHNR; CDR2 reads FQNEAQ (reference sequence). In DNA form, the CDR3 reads TGTGCCAGCAGCCCTGTCCCCAGGGCTAACTATGGCTACACCTTC. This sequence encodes CASSPVPRANYGYTF.

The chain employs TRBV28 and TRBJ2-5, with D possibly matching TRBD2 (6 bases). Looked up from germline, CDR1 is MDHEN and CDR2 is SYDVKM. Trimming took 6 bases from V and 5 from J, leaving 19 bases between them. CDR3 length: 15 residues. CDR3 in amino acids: CASRWGDPGKETQYF. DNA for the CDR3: TGTGCCAGCAGGTGGGGGGATCCGGGAAAGGAGACCCAGTACTTC.